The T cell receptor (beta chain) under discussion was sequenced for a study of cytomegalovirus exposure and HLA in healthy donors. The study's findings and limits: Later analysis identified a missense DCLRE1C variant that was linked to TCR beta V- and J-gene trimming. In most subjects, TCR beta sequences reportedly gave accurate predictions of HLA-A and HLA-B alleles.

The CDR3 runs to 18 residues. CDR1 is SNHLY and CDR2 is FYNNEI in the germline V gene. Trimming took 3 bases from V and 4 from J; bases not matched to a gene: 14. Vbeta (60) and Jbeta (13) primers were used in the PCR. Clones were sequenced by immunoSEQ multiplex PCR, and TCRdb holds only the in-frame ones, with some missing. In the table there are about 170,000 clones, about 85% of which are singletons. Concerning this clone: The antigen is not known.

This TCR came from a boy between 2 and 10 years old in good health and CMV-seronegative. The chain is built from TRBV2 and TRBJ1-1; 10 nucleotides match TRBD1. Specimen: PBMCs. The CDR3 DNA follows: TGTGCCAGCAGTGAGCCGACAGGGGGCGCGTTCGTCGGCACTGAAGCTTTCTTT. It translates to CASSEPTGGAFVGTEAFF.